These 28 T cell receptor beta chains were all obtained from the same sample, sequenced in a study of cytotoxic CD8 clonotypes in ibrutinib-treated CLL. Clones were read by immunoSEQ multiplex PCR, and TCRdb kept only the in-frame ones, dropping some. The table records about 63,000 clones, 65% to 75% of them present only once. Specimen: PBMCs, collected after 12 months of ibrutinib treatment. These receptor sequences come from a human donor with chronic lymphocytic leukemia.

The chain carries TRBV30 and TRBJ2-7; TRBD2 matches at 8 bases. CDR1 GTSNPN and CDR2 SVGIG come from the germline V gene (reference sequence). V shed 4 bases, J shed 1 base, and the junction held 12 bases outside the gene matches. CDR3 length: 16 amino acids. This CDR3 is CAWTGREARFSYEQYF. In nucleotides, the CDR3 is TGTGCCTGGACGGGGCGGGAGGCGCGGTTTTCCTACGAGCAGTACTTC.

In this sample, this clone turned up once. In nucleotides, the CDR3 is TGTGCCAGTAGCAACCAGGGGGCGAACTATGGCTACACCTTC. Translated: CASSNQGANYGYTF. The chain links TRBV19 to TRBJ1-2, with 8 bases matching TRBD1. The V gene's germline CDR1 is LNHDA and CDR2 SQIVND (reference sequence). With 6 bases clipped from V and 2 bases from J, the junction kept 5 bases outside the gene matches. The CDR3 sequence is 14 residues long.

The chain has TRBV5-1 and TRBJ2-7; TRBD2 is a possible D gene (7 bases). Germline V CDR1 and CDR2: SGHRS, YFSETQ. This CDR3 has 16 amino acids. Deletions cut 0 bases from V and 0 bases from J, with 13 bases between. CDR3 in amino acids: CASSLVWGGNSYEQYF. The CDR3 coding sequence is TGCGCCAGCAGCTTGGTGTGGGGGGGCAACTCCTACGAGCAGTACTTC.

The chain's CDR3 is CASSVVGTSGSADTQYF. In DNA form, the CDR3 reads TGTGCCAGCAGCGTAGTAGGGACTAGCGGGAGTGCAGATACGCAGTATTTT. The chain combines TRBV9 with TRBJ2-3; 14 positions agree with TRBD2. The CDR3 consists of 17 residues. The germline gives CDR1 SGDLS, CDR2 YYNGEE. V lost 0 bases, J lost 4 bases, and 4 bases stayed unmatched.

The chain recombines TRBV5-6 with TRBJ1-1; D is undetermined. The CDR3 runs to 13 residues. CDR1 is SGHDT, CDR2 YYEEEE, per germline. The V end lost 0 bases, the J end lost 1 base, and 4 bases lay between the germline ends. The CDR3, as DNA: TGTGCCAGCAGCTTGGACCCGAACACTGAAGCTTTCTTT. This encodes CASSLDPNTEAFF.

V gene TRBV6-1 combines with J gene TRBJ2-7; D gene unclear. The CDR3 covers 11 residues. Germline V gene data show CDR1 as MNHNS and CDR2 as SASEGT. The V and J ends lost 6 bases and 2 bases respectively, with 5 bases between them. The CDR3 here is CASSATYEQYF. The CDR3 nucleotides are TGTGCCAGCAGCGCGACCTACGAGCAGTACTTC.

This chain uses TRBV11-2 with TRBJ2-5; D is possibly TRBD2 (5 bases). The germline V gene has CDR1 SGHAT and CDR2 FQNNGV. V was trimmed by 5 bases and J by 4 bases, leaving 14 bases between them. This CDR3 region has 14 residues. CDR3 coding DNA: TGTGCCAGCAGCACCCGGACTGAGAGAGAGACCCAGTACTTC. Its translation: CASSTRTERETQYF.

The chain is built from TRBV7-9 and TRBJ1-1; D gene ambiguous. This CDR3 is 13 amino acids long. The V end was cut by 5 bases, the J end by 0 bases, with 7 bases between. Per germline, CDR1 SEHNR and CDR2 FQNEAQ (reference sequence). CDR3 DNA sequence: TGTGCCAGCAGCCACGGAGTGAACACTGAAGCTTTCTTT. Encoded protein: CASSHGVNTEAFF.

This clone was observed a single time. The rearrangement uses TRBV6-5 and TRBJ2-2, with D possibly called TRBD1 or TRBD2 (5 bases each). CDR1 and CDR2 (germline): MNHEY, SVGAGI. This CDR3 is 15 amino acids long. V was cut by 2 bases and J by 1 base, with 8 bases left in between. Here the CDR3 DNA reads TGTGCCAGCAGTTACCGGGGCGGGAACACCGGGGAGCTGTTTTTT. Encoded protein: CASSYRGGNTGELFF.

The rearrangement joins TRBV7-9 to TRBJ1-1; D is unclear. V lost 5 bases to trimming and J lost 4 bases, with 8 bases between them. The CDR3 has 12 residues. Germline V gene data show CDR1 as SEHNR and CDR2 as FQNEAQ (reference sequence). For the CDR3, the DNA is TGTGCCAGCAGCCTAACCCGCACTGAAGCTTTCTTT. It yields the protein CASSLTRTEAFF.

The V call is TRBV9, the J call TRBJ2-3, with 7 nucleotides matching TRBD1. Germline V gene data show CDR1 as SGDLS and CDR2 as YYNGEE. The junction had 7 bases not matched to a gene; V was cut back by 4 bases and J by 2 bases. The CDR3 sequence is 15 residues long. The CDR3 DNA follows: TGTGCCAGCAGCCCTCGACAGGGAACCACAGATACGCAGTATTTT. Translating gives CASSPRQGTTDTQYF.

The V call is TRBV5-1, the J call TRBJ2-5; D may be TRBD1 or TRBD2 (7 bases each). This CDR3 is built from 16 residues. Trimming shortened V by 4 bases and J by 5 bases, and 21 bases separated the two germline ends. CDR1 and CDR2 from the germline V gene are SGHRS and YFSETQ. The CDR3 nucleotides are TGCGCCAGCAGCACGGAGGCTAGCGGAGGGGGCGAGACCCAGTACTTC. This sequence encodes CASSTEASGGGETQYF.

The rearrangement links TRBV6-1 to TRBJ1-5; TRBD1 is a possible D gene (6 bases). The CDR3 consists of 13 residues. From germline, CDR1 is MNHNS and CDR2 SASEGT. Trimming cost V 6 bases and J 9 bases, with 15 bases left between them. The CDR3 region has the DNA TGTGCCAGCAGGGACAGTTTGGGCAGGCCCCAGCATTTT. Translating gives CASRDSLGRPQHF.

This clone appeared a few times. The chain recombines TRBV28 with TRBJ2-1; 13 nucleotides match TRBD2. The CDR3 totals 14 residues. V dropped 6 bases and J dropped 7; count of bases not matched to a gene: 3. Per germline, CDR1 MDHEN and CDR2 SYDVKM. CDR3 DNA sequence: TGTGCCAGCAGAGTACTAGCGGGAGGGAATGAGCAGTTCTTC. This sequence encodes CASRVLAGGNEQFF.

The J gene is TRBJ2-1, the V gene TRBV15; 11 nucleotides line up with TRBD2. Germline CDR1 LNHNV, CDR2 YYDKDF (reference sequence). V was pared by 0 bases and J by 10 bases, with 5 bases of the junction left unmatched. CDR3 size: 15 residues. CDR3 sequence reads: CATSRDPLAGGEQFF. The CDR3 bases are TGTGCCACCAGCAGAGATCCCCTAGCGGGAGGAGAGCAGTTCTTC. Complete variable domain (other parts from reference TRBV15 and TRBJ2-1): DAMVIQNPRYQVTQFGKPVTLSCSQTLNHNVMYWYQQKSSQAPKLLFHYYDKDFNNEADTPDNFQSRRPNTSFCFLDIRSPGLGDTAMYLCATSRDPLAGGEQFFGPGTRLTVL.

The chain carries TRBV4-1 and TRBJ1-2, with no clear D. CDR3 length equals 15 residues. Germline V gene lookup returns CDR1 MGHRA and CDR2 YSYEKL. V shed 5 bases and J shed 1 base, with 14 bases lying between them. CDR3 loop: CASSTSPSGNYGYTF. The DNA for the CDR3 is TGCGCCAGCAGCACCTCGCCCTCGGGTAACTATGGCTACACCTTC.

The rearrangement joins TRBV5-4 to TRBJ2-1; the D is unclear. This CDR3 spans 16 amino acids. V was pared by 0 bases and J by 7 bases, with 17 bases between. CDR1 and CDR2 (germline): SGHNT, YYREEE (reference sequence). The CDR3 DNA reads TGTGCCAGCAGCTTGGCCGGGTCTTTAGGGATGAATGAGCAGTTCTTC. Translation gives CASSLAGSLGMNEQFF. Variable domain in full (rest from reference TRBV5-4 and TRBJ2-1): ETGVTQSPTHLIKTRGQQVTLRCSSQSGHNTVSWYQQALGQGPQFIFQYYREEENGRGNFPPRFSGLQFPNYSSELNVNALELDDSALYLCASSLAGSLGMNEQFFGPGTRLTVL.

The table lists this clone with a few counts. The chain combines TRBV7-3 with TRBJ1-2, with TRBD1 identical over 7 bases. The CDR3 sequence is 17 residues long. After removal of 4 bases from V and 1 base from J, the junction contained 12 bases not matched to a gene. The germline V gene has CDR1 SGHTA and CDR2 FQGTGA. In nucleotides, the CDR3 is TGTGCCAGCAGCTCGTCTAGGACAGGACCAGTTAACTATGGCTACACCTTC. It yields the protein CASSSSRTGPVNYGYTF.

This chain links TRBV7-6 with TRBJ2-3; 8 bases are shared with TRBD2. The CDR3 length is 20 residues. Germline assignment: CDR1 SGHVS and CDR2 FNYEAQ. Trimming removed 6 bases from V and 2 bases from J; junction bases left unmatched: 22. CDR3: CASSQGTGLVSTGDTDTQYF. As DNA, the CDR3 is TGTGCCAGCAGTCAAGGAACGGGACTAGTCTCCACGGGAGACACAGATACGCAGTATTTT.

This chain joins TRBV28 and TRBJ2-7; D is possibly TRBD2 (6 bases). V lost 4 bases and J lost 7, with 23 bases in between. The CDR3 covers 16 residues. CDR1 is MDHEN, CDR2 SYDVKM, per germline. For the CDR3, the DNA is TGTGCCAGCAGTTCCAGCGGCGATTATATCCGGGGGGAGCAGTACTTC. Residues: CASSSSGDYIRGEQYF.

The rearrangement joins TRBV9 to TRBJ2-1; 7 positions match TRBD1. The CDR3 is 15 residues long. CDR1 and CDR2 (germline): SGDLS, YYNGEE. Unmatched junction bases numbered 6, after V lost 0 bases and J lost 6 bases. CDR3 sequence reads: CASSVETGYANEQFF. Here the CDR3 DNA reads TGTGCCAGCAGCGTAGAGACAGGGTACGCCAATGAGCAGTTCTTC.

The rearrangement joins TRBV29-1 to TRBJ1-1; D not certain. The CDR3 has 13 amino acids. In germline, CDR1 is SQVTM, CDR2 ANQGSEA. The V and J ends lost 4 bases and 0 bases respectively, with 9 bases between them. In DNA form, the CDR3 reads TGCAGCGTTGTCGAGACAATGAACACTGAAGCTTTCTTT. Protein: CSVVETMNTEAFF.

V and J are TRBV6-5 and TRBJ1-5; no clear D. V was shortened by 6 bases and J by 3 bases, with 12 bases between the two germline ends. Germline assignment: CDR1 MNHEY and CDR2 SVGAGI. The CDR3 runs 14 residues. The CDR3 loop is CASSPGTFNQPQHF. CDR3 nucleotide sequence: TGTGCCAGCAGCCCTGGAACTTTCAATCAGCCCCAGCATTTT.

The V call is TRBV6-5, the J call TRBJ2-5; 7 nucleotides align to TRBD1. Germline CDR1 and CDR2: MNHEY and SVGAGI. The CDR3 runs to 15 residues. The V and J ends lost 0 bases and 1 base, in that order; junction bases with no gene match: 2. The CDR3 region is CASSYSGTAQETQYF. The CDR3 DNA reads TGTGCCAGCAGTTACTCCGGGACAGCCCAAGAGACCCAGTACTTC.

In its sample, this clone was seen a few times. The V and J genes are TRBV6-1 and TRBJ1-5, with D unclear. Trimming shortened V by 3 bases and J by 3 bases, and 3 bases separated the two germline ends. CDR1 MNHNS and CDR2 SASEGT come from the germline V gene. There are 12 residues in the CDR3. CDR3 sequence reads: CASSDLNQPQHF. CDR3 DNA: TGTGCCAGCAGTGACCTCAATCAGCCCCAGCATTTT.

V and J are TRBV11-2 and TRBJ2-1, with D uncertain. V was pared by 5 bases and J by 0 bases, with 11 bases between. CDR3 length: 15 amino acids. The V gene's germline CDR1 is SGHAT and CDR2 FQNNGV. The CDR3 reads CASSQGYLSYNEQFF. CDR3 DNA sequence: TGTGCCAGCAGCCAAGGCTACCTCTCCTACAATGAGCAGTTCTTC.

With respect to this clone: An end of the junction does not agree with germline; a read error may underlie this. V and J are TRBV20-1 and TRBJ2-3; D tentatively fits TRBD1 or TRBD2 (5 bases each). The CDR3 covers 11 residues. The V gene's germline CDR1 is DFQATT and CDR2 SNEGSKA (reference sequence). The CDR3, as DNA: TGCAGTGCTAGGGACCCGGGACCCCCTGATTTT. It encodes CSARDPGPPDF.

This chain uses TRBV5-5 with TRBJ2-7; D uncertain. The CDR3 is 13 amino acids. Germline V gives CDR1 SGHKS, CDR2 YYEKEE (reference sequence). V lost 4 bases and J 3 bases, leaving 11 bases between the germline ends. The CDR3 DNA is TGTGCCAGCAGCCCCCCCGGACGCTACGAGCAGTACTTC. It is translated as CASSPPGRYEQYF.